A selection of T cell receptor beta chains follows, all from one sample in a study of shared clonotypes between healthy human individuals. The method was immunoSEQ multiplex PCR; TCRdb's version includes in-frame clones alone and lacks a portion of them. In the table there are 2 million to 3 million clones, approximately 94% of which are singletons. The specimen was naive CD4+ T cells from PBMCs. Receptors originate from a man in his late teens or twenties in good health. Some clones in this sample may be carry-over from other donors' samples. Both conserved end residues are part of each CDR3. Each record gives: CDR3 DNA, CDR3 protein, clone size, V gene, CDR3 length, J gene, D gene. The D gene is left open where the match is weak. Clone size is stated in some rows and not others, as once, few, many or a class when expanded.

DNA: TGCGCCAGCAGCTTGGGAGGGGTTTTCTACGAGCAGTACTTC
CDR3: CASSLGGVFYEQYF
size: .
V: TRBV5-1
length: 14
J: TRBJ2-7
D: .

DNA: TGCGCCAGCAGCTTGGAACGCCACACAGATACGCAGTATTTT
CDR3: CASSLERHTDTQYF
size: .
V: TRBV5-1
length: 14
J: TRBJ2-3
D: .

DNA: TGTGCCAGCAGTTTAGACACCTACAATGAGCAGTTCTTC
CDR3: CASSLDTYNEQFF
size: few
V: TRBV28
length: 13
J: TRBJ2-1
D: .

DNA: TGCGCCAGCAGCTTGCATCAGGGGGCTGGAACCACTGAAGCTTTCTTT
CDR3: CASSLHQGAGTTEAFF
size: once
V: TRBV5-1
length: 16
J: TRBJ1-1
D: TRBD1

DNA: TGTGCCAGTGAGAGTCTAGCCAAAAACATTCAGTACTTC
CDR3: CASESLAKNIQYF
size: .
V: TRBV19
length: 13
J: TRBJ2-4
D: .

DNA: TGTGCCAGCAGTGAAGATGGGCTAGCAGACTGGGAGCTGTTTTTT
CDR3: CASSEDGLADWELFF
size: .
V: TRBV6-1
length: 15
J: TRBJ2-2
D: .

DNA: TGCGCCAGCAGTGGCCAGGCTAGCAGCTCTGGGGCCAACGTCCTGACTTTC
CDR3: CASSGQASSSGANVLTF
size: .
V: TRBV5-1
length: 17
J: TRBJ2-6
D: .

DNA: TGTGCCAGCAGCAAAATTCAAGTGAGAGGAAATACTGAAGCTTTCTTT
CDR3: CASSKIQVRGNTEAFF
size: .
V: TRBV11-1
length: 16
J: TRBJ1-1
D: .

DNA: TGTGCCAGCAGCCCCTTAGCGGGGAGGGTCAACACCGGGGAGCTGTTTTTT
CDR3: CASSPLAGRVNTGELFF
size: .
V: TRBV28
length: 17
J: TRBJ2-2
D: TRBD2

DNA: TGTGCCAGCAGCAAAGGAACGACGGGACAAATGAACACTGAAGCTTTCTTT
CDR3: CASSKGTTGQMNTEAFF
size: .
V: TRBV21-1
length: 17
J: TRBJ1-1
D: .

DNA: TGTGCCAGCACTGGGACGAATGAAAAACTGTTTTTT
CDR3: CASTGTNEKLFF
size: .
V: TRBV2
length: 12
J: TRBJ1-4
D: .

DNA: TGTGCCAGCAGCCAAGCTGTGACTAGCGGGGGAAGCGGGCAGTTCTTC
CDR3: CASSQAVTSGGSGQFF
size: once
V: TRBV4-2
length: 16
J: TRBJ2-1
D: TRBD2

DNA: TGCGCCAGCAGCCTGAGTCAAAGCGGGAGGCCCTCCTACGAGCAGTACTTC
CDR3: CASSLSQSGRPSYEQYF
size: .
V: TRBV5-1
length: 17
J: TRBJ2-7
D: TRBD2

DNA: TGTGCCAGCAGCGTGGGGGCGGCGAACACTGAAGCTTTCTTT
CDR3: CASSVGAANTEAFF
size: .
V: TRBV9
length: 14
J: TRBJ1-1
D: .

DNA: TGTGCCAGCAGCTTAACGGGGACAGGCTCTGAAGCTTTCTTT
CDR3: CASSLTGTGSEAFF
size: few
V: TRBV7-3
length: 14
J: TRBJ1-1
D: TRBD1

DNA: TGTGCCAGTAGGAACGCGGACATTCAGTACTTC
CDR3: CASRNADIQYF
size: .
V: TRBV19
length: 11
J: TRBJ2-4
D: .

DNA: TGCGCCAGCACGAGGACAGCGCTTAACACTGAAGCTTTCTTT
CDR3: CASTRTALNTEAFF
size: .
V: TRBV4-1
length: 14
J: TRBJ1-1
D: .

DNA: TGTGCCAGCAGCTTAGGGTCCTTCCGGGACTCTGGCAAAAACATTCAGTACTTC
CDR3: CASSLGSFRDSGKNIQYF
size: .
V: TRBV7-2
length: 18
J: TRBJ2-4
D: .

DNA: TGTGCCCGGGAGGGAAGGGCCACCGGGGAGCTGTTTTTT
CDR3: CAREGRATGELFF
size: once
V: TRBV30
length: 13
J: TRBJ2-2
D: TRBD2

DNA: TGTGCCAGCTCGCGACTAGCGGGCACAGATACGCAGTATTTT
CDR3: CASSRLAGTDTQYF
size: .
V: TRBV18
length: 14
J: TRBJ2-3
D: TRBD2

DNA: TGTGCCAGCAGTTACTCTTTGAGCGGACGTTACGAGCAGTACTTC
CDR3: CASSYSLSGRYEQYF
size: .
V: TRBV6-6
length: 15
J: TRBJ2-7
D: .

DNA: TGTGCCAGCAGCTTAGAGCGGGGGAATGAGCAGTTCTTC
CDR3: CASSLERGNEQFF
size: .
V: TRBV7-3
length: 13
J: TRBJ2-1
D: TRBD2

DNA: TGTGCCAGCAGCGCGCGGGACTCTCGACACACAGATACGCAGTATTTT
CDR3: CASSARDSRHTDTQYF
size: .
V: TRBV9
length: 16
J: TRBJ2-3
D: .

DNA: TGTGCCAGCAGCCCCCGGGACAGGGTCTATGGCTACACCTTC
CDR3: CASSPRDRVYGYTF
size: .
V: TRBV7-9
length: 14
J: TRBJ1-2
D: TRBD1

DNA: TGTGCCAGCAGTTTAAATTCGGGGACCCTGGACACTGAAGCTTTCTTT
CDR3: CASSLNSGTLDTEAFF
size: few
V: TRBV28
length: 16
J: TRBJ1-1
D: .

DNA: TGTGCCAGCAGCTTAGCGACCAGGGGGGAGACCCAGTACTTC
CDR3: CASSLATRGETQYF
size: .
V: TRBV7-9
length: 14
J: TRBJ2-5
D: TRBD1

DNA: TGTGTCAGAAGCCCCCGGACTAGCAGCACAGATACGCAGTATTTT
CDR3: CVRSPRTSSTDTQYF
size: .
V: TRBV7-5
length: 15
J: TRBJ2-3
D: .

DNA: TGCGCCAGCAGCCAAGTTCGCGGGAGAGAGGACATCGGTGAGCAGTTCTTC
CDR3: CASSQVRGREDIGEQFF
size: .
V: TRBV4-3
length: 17
J: TRBJ2-1
D: TRBD2

DNA: TGTGCCAGCAGGGAAATCGCGAGCAATCAGCCCCAGCATTTT
CDR3: CASREIASNQPQHF
size: .
V: TRBV2
length: 14
J: TRBJ1-5
D: .

DNA: TGTGCCAGCAGTCCCACGTCGTCGAACACCGGGGAGCTGTTTTTT
CDR3: CASSPTSSNTGELFF
size: .
V: TRBV27
length: 15
J: TRBJ2-2
D: .

DNA: TGTGCCAGCAGTTTCGGGATCCGGGACAGGACGTTTAGCTACACCTTC
CDR3: CASSFGIRDRTFSYTF
size: once
V: TRBV28
length: 16
J: TRBJ1-2
D: TRBD1

DNA: TGTGCCAGCAGCGTAACCGGTGCGGGAGCCCACAATGAGCAGTTCTTC
CDR3: CASSVTGAGAHNEQFF
size: once
V: TRBV9
length: 16
J: TRBJ2-1
D: TRBD2

DNA: TGCAGCGCCGGACAGGGCCTCACTGAAGCTTTCTTT
CDR3: CSAGQGLTEAFF
size: few
V: TRBV29-1
length: 12
J: TRBJ1-1
D: TRBD1

DNA: TGTGCCAGCAGTGGGGTAGCCGCCGGCCCCGGGGAGCTGTTTTTT
CDR3: CASSGVAAGPGELFF
size: .
V: TRBV2
length: 15
J: TRBJ2-2
D: .

DNA: TGCGCCAGCAGCTTACAGGGAGGAAACACCATATATTTT
CDR3: CASSLQGGNTIYF
size: .
V: TRBV5-1
length: 13
J: TRBJ1-3
D: .

DNA: TGTGCCAGCAGCTCATGGATGACTAGCGGGAGTTCAGATACGCAGTATTTT
CDR3: CASSSWMTSGSSDTQYF
size: .
V: TRBV11-2
length: 17
J: TRBJ2-3
D: TRBD2

DNA: TGCGCCAGCAAAACTAGCGGCTCCTACGAGCAGTACTTC
CDR3: CASKTSGSYEQYF
size: .
V: TRBV5-1
length: 13
J: TRBJ2-7
D: TRBD2

DNA: TGTGCCAGCAGACGGACGGGAAACACCGGGGAGCTGTTTTTT
CDR3: CASRRTGNTGELFF
size: .
V: TRBV28
length: 14
J: TRBJ2-2
D: .

DNA: TGCGCCAGCAGCCAAGTGGGGATCTTCCAGTACTTC
CDR3: CASSQVGIFQYF
size: once
V: TRBV4-1
length: 12
J: TRBJ2-5
D: .

DNA: TGCAGCGTTGAAGATCCCAGCAGGGCTAGCTCTGGGGCCAACGTCCTGACTTTC
CDR3: CSVEDPSRASSGANVLTF
size: .
V: TRBV29-1
length: 18
J: TRBJ2-6
D: .

DNA: TGTGCCAGCAGTTCACGGTACAATCAGCCCCAGCATTTT
CDR3: CASSSRYNQPQHF
size: .
V: TRBV6-6
length: 13
J: TRBJ1-5
D: .

DNA: TGTGCCAGCAGCTTAGACAGGGACTATGGCTACACCTTC
CDR3: CASSLDRDYGYTF
size: .
V: TRBV7-3
length: 13
J: TRBJ1-2
D: TRBD1

DNA: TGTGCCAGCAGCCAAGATCTCGGCTACCGGGAGACCCAGTACTTC
CDR3: CASSQDLGYRETQYF
size: .
V: TRBV14
length: 15
J: TRBJ2-5
D: .